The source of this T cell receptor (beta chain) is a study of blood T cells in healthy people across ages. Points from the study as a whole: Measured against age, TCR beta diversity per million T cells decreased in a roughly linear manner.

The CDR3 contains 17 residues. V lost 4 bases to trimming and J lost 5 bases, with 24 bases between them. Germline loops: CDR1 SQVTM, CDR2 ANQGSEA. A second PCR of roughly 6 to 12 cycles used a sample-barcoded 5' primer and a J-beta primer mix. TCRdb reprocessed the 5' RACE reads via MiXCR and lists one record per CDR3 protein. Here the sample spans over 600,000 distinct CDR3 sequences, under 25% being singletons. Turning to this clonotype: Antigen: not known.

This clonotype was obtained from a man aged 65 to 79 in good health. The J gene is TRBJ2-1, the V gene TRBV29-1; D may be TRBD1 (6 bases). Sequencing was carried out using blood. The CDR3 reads CSVVPSLRQELNNEQFF. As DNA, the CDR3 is TGCAGCGTTGTGCCCTCCCTCAGACAGGAACTCAACAATGAGCAGTTCTTC.